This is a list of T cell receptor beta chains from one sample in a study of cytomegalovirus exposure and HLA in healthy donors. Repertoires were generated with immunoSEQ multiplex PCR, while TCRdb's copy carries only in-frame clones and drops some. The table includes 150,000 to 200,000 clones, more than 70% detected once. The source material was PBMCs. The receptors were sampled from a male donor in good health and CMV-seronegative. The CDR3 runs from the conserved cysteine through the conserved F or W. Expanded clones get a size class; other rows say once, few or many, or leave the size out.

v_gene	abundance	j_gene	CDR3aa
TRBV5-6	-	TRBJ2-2	CASSLDRELFF
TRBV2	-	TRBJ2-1	CASSEALYITSSSYNEQFF
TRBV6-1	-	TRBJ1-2	CASSEGGGGVGYGYTF
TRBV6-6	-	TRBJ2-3	CASSYMAGGPTDTQYF
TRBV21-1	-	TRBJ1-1	CASSKNQGDRCTEAFF
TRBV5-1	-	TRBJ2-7	CASSEGGVYYEQYF
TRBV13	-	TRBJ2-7	CASSLGSYEQYF
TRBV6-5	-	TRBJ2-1	CASSFITSGRNEQFF
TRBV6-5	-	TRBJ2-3	CASSYETSTTDTQYF
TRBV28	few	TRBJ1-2	CASSLGRFDGYTF
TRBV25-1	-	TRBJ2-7	CASRDREFEQYF
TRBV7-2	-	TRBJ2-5	CASSSNKETQYF
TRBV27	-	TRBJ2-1	CASSFGANNEQFF
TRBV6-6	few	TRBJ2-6	CASSYTGGSGANVLTF
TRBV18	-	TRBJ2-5	CASSPLGPSPGKETQYF
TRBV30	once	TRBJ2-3	CAWSVVAGVGDTQYF
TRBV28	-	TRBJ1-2	CASSLLQGDYGYTF
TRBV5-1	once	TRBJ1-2	CASSSGAGNGYTF
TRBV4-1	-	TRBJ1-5	CASSKGLGINQPQHF
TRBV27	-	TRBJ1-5	CASRRGLGRNQPQHF
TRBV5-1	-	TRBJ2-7	CASSTQTQTYEQYF
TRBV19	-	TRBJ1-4	CASRTRTGGGKLFF
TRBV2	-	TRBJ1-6	CASKDRELWSPLHF
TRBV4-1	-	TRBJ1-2	CASSQVQGGGGYTF
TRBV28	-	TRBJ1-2	CASSSWVTGDESYGYTF
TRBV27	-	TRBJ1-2	CASSLGQGNYGYTF
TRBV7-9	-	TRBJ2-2	CASSLAAGIGELFF
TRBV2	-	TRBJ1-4	CASNGGTNEKLFF
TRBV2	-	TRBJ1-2	CASSQDRLWGYTF